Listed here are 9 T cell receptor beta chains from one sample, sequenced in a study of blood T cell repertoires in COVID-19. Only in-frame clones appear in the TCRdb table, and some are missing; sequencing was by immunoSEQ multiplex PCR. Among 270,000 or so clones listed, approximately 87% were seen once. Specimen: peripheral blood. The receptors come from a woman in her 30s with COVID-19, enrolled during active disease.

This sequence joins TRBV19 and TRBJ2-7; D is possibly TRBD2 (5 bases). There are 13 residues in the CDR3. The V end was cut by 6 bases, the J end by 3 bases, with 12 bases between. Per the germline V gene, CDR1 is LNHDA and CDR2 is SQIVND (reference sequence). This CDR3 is CASSLRVLYEQYF. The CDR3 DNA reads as TGTGCCAGTAGCCTGCGGGTACTCTACGAGCAGTACTTC.

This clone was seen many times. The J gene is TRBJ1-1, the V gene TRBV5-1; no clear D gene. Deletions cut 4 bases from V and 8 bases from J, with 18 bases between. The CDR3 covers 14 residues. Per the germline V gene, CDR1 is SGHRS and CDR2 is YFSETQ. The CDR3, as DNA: TGCGCCAGCAGCACGACCGGGATCATACCGGAAGCTTTCTTT. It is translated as CASSTTGIIPEAFF.

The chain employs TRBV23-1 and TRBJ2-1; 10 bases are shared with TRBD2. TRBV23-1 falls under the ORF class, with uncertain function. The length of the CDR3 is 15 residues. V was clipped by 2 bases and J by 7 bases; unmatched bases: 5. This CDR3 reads CASSQSGGVRNEQFF. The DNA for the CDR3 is TGCGCCAGCAGTCAAAGCGGGGGGGTCCGAAATGAGCAGTTCTTC.

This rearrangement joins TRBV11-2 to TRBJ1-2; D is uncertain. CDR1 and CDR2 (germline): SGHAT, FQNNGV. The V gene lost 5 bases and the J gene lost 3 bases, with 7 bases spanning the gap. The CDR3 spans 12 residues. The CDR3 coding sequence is TGTGCCAGCAGCCCAGGTTACTATGGCTACACCTTC. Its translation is CASSPGYYGYTF.

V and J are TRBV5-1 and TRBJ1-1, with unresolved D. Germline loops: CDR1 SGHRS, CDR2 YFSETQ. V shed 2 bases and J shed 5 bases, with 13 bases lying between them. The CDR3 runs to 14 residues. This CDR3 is CASSLVAAGTEAFF. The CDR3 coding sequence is TGCGCCAGCAGCTTAGTTGCGGCTGGAACTGAAGCTTTCTTT.

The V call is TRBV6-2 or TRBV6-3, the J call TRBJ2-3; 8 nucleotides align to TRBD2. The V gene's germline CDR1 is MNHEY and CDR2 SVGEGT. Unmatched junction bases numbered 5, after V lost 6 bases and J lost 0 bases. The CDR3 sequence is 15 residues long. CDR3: CASSPGTSSTDTQYF. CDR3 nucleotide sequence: TGTGCCAGCAGCCCAGGGACTAGTAGCACAGATACGCAGTATTTT.

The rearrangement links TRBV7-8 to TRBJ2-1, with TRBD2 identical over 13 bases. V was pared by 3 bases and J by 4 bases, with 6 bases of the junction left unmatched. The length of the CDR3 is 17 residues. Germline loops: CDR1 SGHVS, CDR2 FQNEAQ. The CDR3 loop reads CASSFMGLAGTYNEQFF. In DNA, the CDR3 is TGTGCCAGCAGCTTTATGGGACTAGCGGGGACATACAATGAGCAGTTCTTC.

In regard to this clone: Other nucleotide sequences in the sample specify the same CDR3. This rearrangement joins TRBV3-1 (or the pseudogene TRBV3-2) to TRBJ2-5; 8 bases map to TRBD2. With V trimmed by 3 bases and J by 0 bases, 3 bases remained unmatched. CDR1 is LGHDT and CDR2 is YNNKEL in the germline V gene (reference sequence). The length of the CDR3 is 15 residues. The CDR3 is CASSHSGGYQETQYF. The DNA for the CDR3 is TGTGCCAGCAGCCATTCGGGGGGGTACCAAGAGACCCAGTACTTC.

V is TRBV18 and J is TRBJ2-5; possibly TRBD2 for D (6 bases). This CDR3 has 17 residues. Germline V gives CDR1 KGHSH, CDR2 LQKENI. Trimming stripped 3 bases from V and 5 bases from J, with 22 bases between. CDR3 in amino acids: CASSPTLATSTGETQYF. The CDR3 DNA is TGTGCCAGCTCACCCACACTAGCAACGTCAACGGGGGAGACCCAGTACTTC.